The entry that follows covers one T cell receptor beta chain sequence. The antigen is not known. V lost 4 bases to trimming and J lost 4 bases; unmatched junction nucleotides: 3. CDR1 is SGHTA and CDR2 is FQGNSA in the germline V gene. The CDR3 runs to 14 residues. PCR primers comprised 60 Vbeta and 13 Jbeta primers. Some clones are missing from TCRdb's copy, which holds only in-frame ones; the method was immunoSEQ multiplex PCR. The repertoire holds some 170,000 clones, with roughly 82% as singletons. This record belongs to a study of cytomegalovirus exposure and HLA in healthy donors. Study-wide points: A later examination showed that TCR association rates differed by HLA locus, with DRB1 most and HLA-C fewest. Researchers counted roughly 150 TCR beta chains as cytomegalovirus-associated. In a later analysis, productive TCRs from donors in an Asian-associated ancestry cluster reportedly carried fewer N-insertions than the cohort mean.

The sample taken for sequencing was PBMCs. This clonotype was obtained from a man in his fifties in good health and CMV-seropositive. The chain carries TRBV7-2 and TRBJ2-7; TRBD2 matches at 11 bases. As DNA, the CDR3 is TGTGCCAGCAGCTCAACTAGCGGGAGTTACGAGCAGTACTTC. It is translated as CASSSTSGSYEQYF.